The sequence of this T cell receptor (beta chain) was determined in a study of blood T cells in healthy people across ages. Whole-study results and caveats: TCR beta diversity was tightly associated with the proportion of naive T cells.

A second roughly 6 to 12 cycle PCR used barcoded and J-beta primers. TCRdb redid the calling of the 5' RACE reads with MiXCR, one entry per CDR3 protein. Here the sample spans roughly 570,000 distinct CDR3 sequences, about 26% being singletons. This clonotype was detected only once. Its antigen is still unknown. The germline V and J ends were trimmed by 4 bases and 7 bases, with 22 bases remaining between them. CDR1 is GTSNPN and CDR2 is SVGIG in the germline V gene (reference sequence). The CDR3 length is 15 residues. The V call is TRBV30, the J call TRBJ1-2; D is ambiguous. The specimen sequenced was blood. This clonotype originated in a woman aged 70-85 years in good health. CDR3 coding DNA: TGTGCCTGGATTCTGGAACGGTACTCTACTCGTGGCTACACCTTC. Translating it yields CAWILERYSTRGYTF.